This T cell receptor beta chain emerged from a study of cytomegalovirus exposure and HLA in healthy donors. Study-wide findings and caveats: When a later analysis compared HLA-associated TCR beta chains with equally common others, the HLA-associated chains turned out to be more clonally expanded and to have lower generation probabilities.

Vbeta (60) and Jbeta (13) primers were used in the PCR. Data came from immunoSEQ multiplex PCR; TCRdb stores just in-frame clones and leaves some out. This sample has about 180,000 clones; approximately 80% occur once, and the top ten carry under 0.6%. There are 15 residues in the CDR3. Germline CDR1 is SGHRS and CDR2 is YFSETQ. Trimming removed 4 bases at V and 2 bases at J, with 15 bases between. Details on this clone: Its antigen is not identified.

The sample comprised PBMCs. The clonotype comes from a woman in her 50s in good health and CMV-seronegative. The genes are TRBV5-1 and TRBJ1-1, with D perhaps matching TRBD1 (5 bases). The CDR3, as DNA: TGCGCCAGCAGCCTGGGGGGACTCAGAAACACTGAAGCTTTCTTT. It codes for CASSLGGLRNTEAFF. The full variable domain, its missing parts supplied by reference TRBV5-1 and TRBJ1-1, is KAGVTQTPRYLIKTRGQQVTLSCSPISGHRSVSWYQQTPGQGLQFLFEYFSETQRNKGNFPGRFSGRQFSNSRSEMNVSTLELGDSALYLCASSLGGLRNTEAFFGQGTRLTVV.